These 12 T cell receptor beta chains were sequenced from one sample in a study of control samples from healthy donors and cancer patients. Produced via immunoSEQ multiplex PCR; TCRdb's table is partial and in-frame only. The sample shows 150,000 to 200,000 clones, 91% of them seen only once. The sample was blood. These receptors were taken from a woman aged 30 to 39 in good health.

V and J are TRBV6-6 and TRBJ1-5; 7 nucleotides align to TRBD1. CDR1 MNHNY and CDR2 SVGAGI come from the germline V gene (reference sequence). V shed 6 bases, J shed 0 bases, and the junction held 5 bases outside the gene matches. This CDR3 has 15 residues. The CDR3 sequence is CASREQGISNQPQHF. In nucleotides, the CDR3 is TGTGCCAGCAGAGAACAGGGGATTAGCAATCAGCCCCAGCATTTT.

This sequence joins TRBV3-1 (or the pseudogene TRBV3-2) and TRBJ1-1; D call uncertain. Germline V CDR1 and CDR2: LGHDT, YNNKEL (reference sequence). The length of the CDR3 is 15 residues. Trimming removed 1 base from V and 1 base from J, with 10 bases in between. CDR3 in DNA: TGTGCCAGCAGCCAAGGGGGAGGGAGGAACACTGAAGCTTTCTTT. Its translation: CASSQGGGRNTEAFF.

The chain employs TRBV11-3 and TRBJ2-5; the match to TRBD2 covers 8 bases. V dropped 3 bases and J dropped 4; count of bases not matched to a gene: 10. The CDR3 loop spans 16 amino acids. Looked up from germline, CDR1 is SGHNT and CDR2 is YENEEA. The CDR3 is CASSFDFSGTAETQYF. The CDR3 DNA reads as TGTGCCAGCAGCTTCGATTTTAGCGGGACGGCAGAGACCCAGTACTTC.

The CDR3 coding sequence is TGTGCCAGCTCACTAAGGACATACTCCTACGAGCAGTACTTC. Translating it yields CASSLRTYSYEQYF. This sequence joins TRBV18 and TRBJ2-7; possible D gene TRBD1, 5 bases. CDR1 and CDR2 (germline): KGHSH, LQKENI. CDR3 length: 14 amino acids. V shed 4 bases and J shed 0 bases, with 10 bases lying between them. The full variable domain, its missing parts supplied by reference TRBV18 and TRBJ2-7, is NAGVMQNPRHLVRRRGQEARLRCSPMKGHSHVYWYRQLPEEGLKFMVYLQKENIIDESGMPKERFSAEFPKEGPSILRIQQVVRGDSAAYFCASSLRTYSYEQYFGPGTRLTVT.

V gene TRBV7-4 combines with J gene TRBJ2-7, with 7 positions matching TRBD1. The CDR3 length is 14 residues. Trimming took 5 bases from V and 0 from J; bases not matched to a gene: 4. The germline V gene has CDR1 SGHVT and CDR2 SQSDAQ. This CDR3 is CASSPGTDSYEQYF. Here the CDR3 DNA reads TGTGCCAGCAGCCCCGGGACAGACTCCTACGAGCAGTACTTC.

The rearrangement uses TRBV25-1 and TRBJ2-1, with TRBD2 as a possible D gene (5 bases). V lost 6 bases, J lost 7 bases, and 13 bases lay in between. The germline gives CDR1 MGHDK, CDR2 SYGVNS. The CDR3 runs to 13 residues. The CDR3 region is CASRRQGGNEQFF. In DNA, the CDR3 is TGTGCCAGCAGGAGACAAGGCGGGAATGAGCAGTTCTTC.

Regarding this clone: At one of its ends the junction is not consistent with the germline gene, which may arise from a read error. The chain uses TRBV7-7 and TRBJ1-5; D remains unclear. CDR3 length: 13 residues. CDR1 and CDR2 from the germline V gene are SSHAT and FNYEAQ (reference sequence). This CDR3 is CASSLGHNQPQHF. The CDR3 nucleotides read TGTGCTAGCAGCTTAGGGCACAATCAGCCCCAGCATTTT.

On this clone: This same CDR3 is encoded by further DNA sequences in the sample. The rearrangement links TRBV5-1 to TRBJ2-2, with D possibly matching TRBD1 (5 bases). Trimming stripped 2 bases from V and 0 bases from J, with 5 bases between. CDR1 SGHRS and CDR2 YFSETQ come from the germline V gene. This CDR3 has 14 amino acids. DNA of the CDR3: TGCGCCAGCAGCTTAGGGGCGAACACCGGGGAGCTGTTTTTT. Translated: CASSLGANTGELFF.

This clone has a single count. This chain links TRBV5-8 with TRBJ1-2; no clear D gene. The CDR3 covers 13 residues. Looked up from germline, CDR1 is SGHTS and CDR2 is YDEGEE. The germline V and J ends were trimmed by 0 bases and 0 bases, with 3 bases remaining between them. CDR3 in DNA: TGTGCCAGCAGCTTGGGTGCTAACTATGGCTACACCTTC. Encoded protein: CASSLGANYGYTF.

The chain has TRBV12-3 or TRBV12-4 and TRBJ1-5, with unresolved D. Trimming removed 6 bases from V and 7 bases from J, with 13 bases in between. The CDR3 loop spans 13 amino acids. The CDR3 protein is CASRPKTVQPQHF. The CDR3 DNA sequence: TGTGCCAGCAGACCCAAAACAGTGCAGCCCCAGCATTTT.

This clone has only one observation. The rearrangement uses TRBV5-1 and TRBJ1-2; D remains ambiguous. V lost 4 bases to trimming and J lost 1 base, with 8 bases between them. The CDR3 has 13 residues. CDR1 and CDR2 from the germline V gene are SGHRS and YFSETQ. For the CDR3, the DNA is TGCGCCAGCAGCCCTGACGATAACTATGGCTACACCTTC. As protein: CASSPDDNYGYTF.

The rearrangement uses TRBV18 and TRBJ1-1; unclear D gene. Per germline, CDR1 KGHSH and CDR2 LQKENI. The CDR3 extends over 12 amino acids. V was trimmed by 2 bases and J by 7 bases, leaving 8 bases between them. The CDR3 region is CASSPEGFEAFF. DNA for the CDR3: TGTGCCAGCTCACCAGAAGGGTTTGAAGCTTTCTTT.